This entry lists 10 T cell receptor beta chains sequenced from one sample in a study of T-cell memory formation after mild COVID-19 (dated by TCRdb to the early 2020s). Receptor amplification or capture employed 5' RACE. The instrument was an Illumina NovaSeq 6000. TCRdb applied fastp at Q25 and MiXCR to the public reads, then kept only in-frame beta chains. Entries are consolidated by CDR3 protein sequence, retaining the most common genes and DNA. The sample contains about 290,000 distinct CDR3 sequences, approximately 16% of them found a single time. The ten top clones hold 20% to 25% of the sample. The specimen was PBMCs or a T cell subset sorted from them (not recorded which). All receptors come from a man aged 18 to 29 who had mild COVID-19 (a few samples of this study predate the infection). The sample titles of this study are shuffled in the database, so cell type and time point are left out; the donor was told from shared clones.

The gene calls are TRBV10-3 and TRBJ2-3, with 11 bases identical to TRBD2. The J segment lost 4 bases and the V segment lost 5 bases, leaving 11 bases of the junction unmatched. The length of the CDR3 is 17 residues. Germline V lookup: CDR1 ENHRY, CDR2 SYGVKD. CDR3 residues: CAISTSGGPSSSDTQYF. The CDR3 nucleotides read TGTGCCATCAGTACTAGCGGGGGCCCCTCCTCTTCAGATACGCAGTATTTT.

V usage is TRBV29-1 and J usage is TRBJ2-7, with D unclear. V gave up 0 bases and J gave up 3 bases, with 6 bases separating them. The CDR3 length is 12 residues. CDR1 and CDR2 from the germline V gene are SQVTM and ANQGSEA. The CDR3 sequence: CSVEDSGYEQYF. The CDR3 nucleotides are TGCAGCGTTGAAGATTCTGGCTACGAGCAGTACTTC.

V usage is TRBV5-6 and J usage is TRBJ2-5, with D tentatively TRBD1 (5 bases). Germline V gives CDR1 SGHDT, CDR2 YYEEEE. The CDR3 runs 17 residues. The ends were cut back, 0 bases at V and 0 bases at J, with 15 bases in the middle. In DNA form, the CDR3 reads TGTGCCAGCAGCTTGGATGGGTCAGGGTTCGACCAAGAGACCCAGTACTTC. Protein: CASSLDGSGFDQETQYF.

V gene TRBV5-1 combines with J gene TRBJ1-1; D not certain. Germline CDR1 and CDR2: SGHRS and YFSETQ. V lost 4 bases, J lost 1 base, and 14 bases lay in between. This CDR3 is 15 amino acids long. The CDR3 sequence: CASSRRGRGNTEAFF. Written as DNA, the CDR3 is TGCGCCAGCAGCCGCCGCGGACGGGGGAACACTGAAGCTTTCTTT.

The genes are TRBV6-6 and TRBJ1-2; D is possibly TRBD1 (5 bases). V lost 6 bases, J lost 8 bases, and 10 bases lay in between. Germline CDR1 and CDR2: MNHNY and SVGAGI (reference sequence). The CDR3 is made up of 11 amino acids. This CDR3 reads CASSKGDGYTF. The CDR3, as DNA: TGTGCCAGCAGCAAAGGGGACGGCTACACCTTC.

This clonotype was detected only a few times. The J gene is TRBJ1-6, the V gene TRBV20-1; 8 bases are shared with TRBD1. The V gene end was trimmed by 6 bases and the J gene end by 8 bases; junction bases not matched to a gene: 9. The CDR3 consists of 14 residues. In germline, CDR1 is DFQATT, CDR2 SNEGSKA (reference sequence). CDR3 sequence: CSAPPGTGYSPLHF. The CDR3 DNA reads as TGCAGTGCCCCACCCGGGACAGGCTATTCACCCCTCCACTTT.

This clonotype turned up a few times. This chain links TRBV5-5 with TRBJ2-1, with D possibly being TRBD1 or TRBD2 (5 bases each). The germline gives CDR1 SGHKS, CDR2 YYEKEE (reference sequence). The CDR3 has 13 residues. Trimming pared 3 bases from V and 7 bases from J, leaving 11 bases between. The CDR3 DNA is TGTGCCAGCAGCTCCGGGACCAGTAATGAGCAGTTCTTC. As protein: CASSSGTSNEQFF.

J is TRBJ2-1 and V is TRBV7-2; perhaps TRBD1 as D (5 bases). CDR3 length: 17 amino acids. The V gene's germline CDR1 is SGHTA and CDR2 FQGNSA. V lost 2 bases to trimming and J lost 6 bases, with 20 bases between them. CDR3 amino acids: CASSLSPDTPLVNEQFF. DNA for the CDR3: TGTGCCAGCAGCTTAAGCCCGGACACCCCCTTAGTCAATGAGCAGTTCTTC.

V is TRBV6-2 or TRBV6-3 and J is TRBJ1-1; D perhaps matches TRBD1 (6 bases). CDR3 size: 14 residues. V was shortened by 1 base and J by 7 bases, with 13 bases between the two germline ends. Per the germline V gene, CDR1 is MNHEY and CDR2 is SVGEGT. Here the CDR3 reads CASSYFERGIEAFF. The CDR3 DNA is TGTGCCAGCAGTTACTTTGAAAGGGGGATTGAAGCTTTCTTT.

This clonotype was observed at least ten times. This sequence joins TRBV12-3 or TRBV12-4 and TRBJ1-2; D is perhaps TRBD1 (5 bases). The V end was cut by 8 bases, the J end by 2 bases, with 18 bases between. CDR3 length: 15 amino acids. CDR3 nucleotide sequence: TGTGCCAGCCGATTAAGGGGCAGAGAGAACTATGGCTACACCTTC. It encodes CASRLRGRENYGYTF.